This entry is about one T cell receptor beta chain. Reverse transcription of roughly 0.45 to 1 ug RNA used random hexamers. TCRdb processed the immunoSEQ multiplex PCR reads anew with MiXCR; each CDR3 protein has one entry. Here the sample spans 150,000 to 200,000 distinct CDR3 sequences, around 96% being singletons. The data are from a study of CD8 T cells in Susac syndrome. The CDR3 covers 12 residues. V was clipped by 0 bases and J by 12 bases, with 6 bases between them. CDR1 and CDR2 (germline): LGHDT, YNNKEL (reference sequence). From blood CD8+ and CD4+ T cells, the TCR beta chain was sequenced. Negative isolation was used for CD8+ and CD4+ T cells and FACS enrichment for TEMRA cells.

The sequence came from a human donor in good health. The chain is built from TRBV3-1 and TRBJ1-6; D remains ambiguous. The sample taken for sequencing was CD4+ T cells from PBMCs. The CDR3 loop reads CASSQDRRPLHF. The DNA of the CDR3 is TGTGCCAGCAGCCAAGATCGACGACCCCTCCACTTT.